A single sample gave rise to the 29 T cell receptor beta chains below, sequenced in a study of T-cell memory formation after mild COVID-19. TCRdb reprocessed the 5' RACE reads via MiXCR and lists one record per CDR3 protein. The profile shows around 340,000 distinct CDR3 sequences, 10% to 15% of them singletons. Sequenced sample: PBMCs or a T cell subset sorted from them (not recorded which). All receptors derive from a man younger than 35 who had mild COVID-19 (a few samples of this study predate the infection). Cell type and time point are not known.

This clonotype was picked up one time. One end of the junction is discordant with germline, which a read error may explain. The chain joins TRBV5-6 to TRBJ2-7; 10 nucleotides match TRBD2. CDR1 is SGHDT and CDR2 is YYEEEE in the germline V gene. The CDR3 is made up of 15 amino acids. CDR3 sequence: CASRLVGLARNEQYF. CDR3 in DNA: TGTGCCAGCAGATTGGTGGGACTAGCGAGAAACGAGCAGTACTTC.

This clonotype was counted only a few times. Here the CDR3 reads CASSRTSGGFEAYEQYV. For the CDR3, the DNA is TGTGCCAGCAGCCGGACTAGCGGGGGCTTTGAAGCCTACGAGCAGTACGTC. The genes are TRBV6-5 and TRBJ2-7; 13 bases are a match to TRBD2. Per germline, CDR1 MNHEY and CDR2 SVGAGI. The J segment lost 2 bases and the V segment lost 6 bases, leaving 10 bases of the junction unmatched. The CDR3 is 17 residues long.

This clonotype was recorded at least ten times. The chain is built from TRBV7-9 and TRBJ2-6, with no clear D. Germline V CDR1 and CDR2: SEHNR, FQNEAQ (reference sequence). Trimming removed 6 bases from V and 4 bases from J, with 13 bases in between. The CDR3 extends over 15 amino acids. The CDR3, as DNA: TGTGCCAGCAGTCCCCCGGGTTCAGGGGCCAACGTCCTGACTTTC. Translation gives CASSPPGSGANVLTF.

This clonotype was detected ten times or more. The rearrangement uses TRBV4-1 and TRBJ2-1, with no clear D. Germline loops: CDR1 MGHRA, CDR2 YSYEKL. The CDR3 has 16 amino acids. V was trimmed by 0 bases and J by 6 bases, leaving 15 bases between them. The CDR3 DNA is TGCGCCAGCAGCCAAGATTTAATGACACAGACCAATGAGCAGTTCTTC. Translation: CASSQDLMTQTNEQFF.

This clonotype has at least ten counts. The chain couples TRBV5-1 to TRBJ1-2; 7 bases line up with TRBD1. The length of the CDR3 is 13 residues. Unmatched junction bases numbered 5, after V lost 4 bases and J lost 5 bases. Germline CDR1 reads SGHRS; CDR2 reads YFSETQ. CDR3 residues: CASSRDSSYGYTF. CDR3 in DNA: TGCGCCAGCAGCAGGGACAGTTCGTATGGCTACACCTTC.

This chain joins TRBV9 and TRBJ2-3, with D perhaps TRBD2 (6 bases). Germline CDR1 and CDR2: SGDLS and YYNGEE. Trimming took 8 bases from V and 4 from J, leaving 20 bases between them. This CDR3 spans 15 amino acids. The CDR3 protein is CASSAGPLGADTQYF. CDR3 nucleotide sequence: TGTGCCAGTTCAGCGGGCCCCTTAGGAGCAGATACGCAGTATTTT.

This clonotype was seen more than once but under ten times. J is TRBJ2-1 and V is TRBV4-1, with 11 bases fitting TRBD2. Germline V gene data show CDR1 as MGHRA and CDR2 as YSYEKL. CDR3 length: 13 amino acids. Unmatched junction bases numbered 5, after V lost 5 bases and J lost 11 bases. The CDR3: CASSTRLAGKQFF. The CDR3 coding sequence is TGCGCCAGCAGCACCCGACTAGCGGGGAAGCAGTTCTTC.

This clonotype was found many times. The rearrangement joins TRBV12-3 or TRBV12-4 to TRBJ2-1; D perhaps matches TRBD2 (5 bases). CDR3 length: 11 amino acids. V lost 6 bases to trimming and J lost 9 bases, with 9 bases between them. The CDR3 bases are TGTGCCAGCAGCCCCAGCGGTGAGCAGTTCTTC. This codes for CASSPSGEQFF.

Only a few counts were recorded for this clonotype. Here the CDR3 reads CASSVGLNTGELFF. The CDR3 DNA reads as TGCGCCAGCAGTGTGGGCCTGAACACCGGGGAGCTGTTTTTT. V and J are TRBV10-2 and TRBJ2-2; D unresolved. This CDR3 has 14 amino acids. V shed 4 bases and J shed 1 base, with 7 bases lying between them. Germline CDR1 and CDR2: WSHSY and SAAADI.

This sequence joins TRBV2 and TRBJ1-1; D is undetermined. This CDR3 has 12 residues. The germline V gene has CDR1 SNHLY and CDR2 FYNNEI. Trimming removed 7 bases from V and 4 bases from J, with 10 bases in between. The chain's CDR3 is CASIGLATEAFF. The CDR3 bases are TGTGCCAGCATTGGGTTGGCCACTGAAGCTTTCTTT.

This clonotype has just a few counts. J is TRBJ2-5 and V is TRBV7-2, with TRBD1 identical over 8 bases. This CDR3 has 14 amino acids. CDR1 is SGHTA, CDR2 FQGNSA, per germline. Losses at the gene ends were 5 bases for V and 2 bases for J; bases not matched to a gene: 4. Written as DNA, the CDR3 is TGTGCCAGCAGCCCGGACAGGGTGCAAGAGACCCAGTACTTC. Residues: CASSPDRVQETQYF.

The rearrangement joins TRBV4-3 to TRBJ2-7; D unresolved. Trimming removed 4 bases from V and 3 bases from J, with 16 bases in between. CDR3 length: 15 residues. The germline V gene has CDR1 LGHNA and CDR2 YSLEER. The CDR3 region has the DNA TGCGCCAGCAGCCTACTTCCGACCACCAACTACGAGCAGTACTTC. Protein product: CASSLLPTTNYEQYF.

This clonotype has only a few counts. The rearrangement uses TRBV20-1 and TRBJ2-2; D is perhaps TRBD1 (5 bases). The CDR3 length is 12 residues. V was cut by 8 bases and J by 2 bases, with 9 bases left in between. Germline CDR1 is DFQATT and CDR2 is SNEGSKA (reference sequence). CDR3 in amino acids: CSQQGNTGELFF. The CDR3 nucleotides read TGCAGTCAGCAGGGTAACACCGGGGAGCTGTTTTTT.

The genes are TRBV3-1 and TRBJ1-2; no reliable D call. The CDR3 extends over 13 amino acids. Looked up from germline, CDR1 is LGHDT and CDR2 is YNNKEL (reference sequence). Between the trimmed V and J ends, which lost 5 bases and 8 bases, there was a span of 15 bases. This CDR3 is CASSSPGSKGYTF. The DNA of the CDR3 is TGTGCCAGCAGCTCACCCGGGAGTAAAGGCTACACCTTC.

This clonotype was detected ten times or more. CDR3 loop: CASRGQGATEAFF. CDR3 sequence (DNA): TGCGCCAGCAGGGGACAGGGGGCCACTGAAGCTTTCTTT. V is TRBV5-1 and J is TRBJ1-1, with 12 bases lining up with TRBD1. The CDR3 extends over 13 amino acids. Germline CDR1 and CDR2: SGHRS and YFSETQ. The V gene end was trimmed by 5 bases and the J gene end by 4 bases; junction bases not matched to a gene: 0.

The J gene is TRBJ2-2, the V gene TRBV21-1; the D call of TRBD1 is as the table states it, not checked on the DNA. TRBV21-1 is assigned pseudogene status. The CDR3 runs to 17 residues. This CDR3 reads CASSKGPTGTNTGELFF. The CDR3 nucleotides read TGTGCCAGCAGCAAAGGGCCCACAGGCACGAACACCGGGGAGCTGTTTTTT.

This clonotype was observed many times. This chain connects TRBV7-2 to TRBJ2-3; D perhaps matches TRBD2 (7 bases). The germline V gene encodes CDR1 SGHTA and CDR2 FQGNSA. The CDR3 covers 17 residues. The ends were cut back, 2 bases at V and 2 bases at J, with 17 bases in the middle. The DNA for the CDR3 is TGTGCCAGCAGCTTAAGCAGACGGGGGGCCCTCACAGATACGCAGTATTTT. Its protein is CASSLSRRGALTDTQYF.

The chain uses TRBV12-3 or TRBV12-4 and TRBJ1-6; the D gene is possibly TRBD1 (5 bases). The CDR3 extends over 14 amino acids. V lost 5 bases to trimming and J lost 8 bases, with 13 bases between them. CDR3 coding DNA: TGTGCCAGCAGTCCCCGCGGGGGGGATTCACCCCTCCACTTT. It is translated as CASSPRGGDSPLHF.

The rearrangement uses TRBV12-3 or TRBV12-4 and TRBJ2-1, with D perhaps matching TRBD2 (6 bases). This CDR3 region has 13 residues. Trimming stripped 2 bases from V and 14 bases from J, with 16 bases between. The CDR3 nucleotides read TGTGCCAGCAGTTTATTTGGGGGGTCGTTGGAGTTCTTC. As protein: CASSLFGGSLEFF.

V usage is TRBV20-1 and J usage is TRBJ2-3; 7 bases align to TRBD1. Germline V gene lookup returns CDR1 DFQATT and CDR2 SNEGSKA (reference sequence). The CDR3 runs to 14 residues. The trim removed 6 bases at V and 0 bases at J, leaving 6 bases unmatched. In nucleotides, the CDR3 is TGCAGTGCGGGGACAGAAACGAGCACAGATACGCAGTATTTT. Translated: CSAGTETSTDTQYF.

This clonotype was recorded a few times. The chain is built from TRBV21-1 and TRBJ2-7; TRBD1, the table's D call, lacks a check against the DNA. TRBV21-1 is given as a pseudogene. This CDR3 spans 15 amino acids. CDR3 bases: TGTGCCAGCAGCAAGTCGGACACGGTAGGCCACGAGCAGTACTTC. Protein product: CASSKSDTVGHEQYF.

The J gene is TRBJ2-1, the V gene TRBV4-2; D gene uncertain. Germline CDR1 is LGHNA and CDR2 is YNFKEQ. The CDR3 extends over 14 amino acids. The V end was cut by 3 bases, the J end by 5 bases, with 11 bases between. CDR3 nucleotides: TGTGCCAGCAGCCAGAGCGATTACCACAATGAGCAGTTCTTC. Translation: CASSQSDYHNEQFF.

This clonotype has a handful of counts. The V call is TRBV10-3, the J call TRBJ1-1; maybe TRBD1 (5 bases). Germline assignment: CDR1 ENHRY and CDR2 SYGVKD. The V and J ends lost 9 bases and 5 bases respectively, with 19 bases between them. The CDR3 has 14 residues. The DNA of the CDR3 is TGTGCCATGAAGGAGGGGCTCATGAGAACTGAAGCTTTCTTT. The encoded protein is CAMKEGLMRTEAFF.

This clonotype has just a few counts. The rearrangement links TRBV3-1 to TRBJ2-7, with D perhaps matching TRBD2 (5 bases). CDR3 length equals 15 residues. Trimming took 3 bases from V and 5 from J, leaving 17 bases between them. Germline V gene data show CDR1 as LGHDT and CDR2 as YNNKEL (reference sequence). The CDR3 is CASSHSGSGQNEQYV. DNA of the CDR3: TGTGCCAGCAGCCACTCCGGAAGCGGCCAAAACGAGCAGTACGTC.

For the CDR3, the DNA is TGTGCCAGCAGGAAGACAGGGGGCATCGCCTACGAGCAGTACGTC. Encoded protein: CASRKTGGIAYEQYV. V is TRBV6-2 or TRBV6-3 and J is TRBJ2-7, with TRBD1 identical over 10 bases. V shed 6 bases and J 2 bases; nucleotides not matched to a gene: 7. In germline, CDR1 is MNHEY, CDR2 SVGEGT. This CDR3 is 15 amino acids long.

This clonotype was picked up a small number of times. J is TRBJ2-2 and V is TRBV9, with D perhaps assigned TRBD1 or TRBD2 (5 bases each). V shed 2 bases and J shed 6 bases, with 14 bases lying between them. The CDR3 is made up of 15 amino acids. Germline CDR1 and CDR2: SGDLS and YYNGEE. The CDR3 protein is CASSVDGWGSGELFF. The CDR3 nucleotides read TGTGCCAGCAGCGTGGACGGCTGGGGGTCCGGGGAGCTGTTTTTT.

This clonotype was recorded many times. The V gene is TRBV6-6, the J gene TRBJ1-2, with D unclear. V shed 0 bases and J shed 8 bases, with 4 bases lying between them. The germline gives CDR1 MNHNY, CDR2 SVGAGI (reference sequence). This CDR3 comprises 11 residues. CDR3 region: CASSYSWGYTF. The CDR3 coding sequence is TGTGCCAGCAGTTACTCCTGGGGCTACACCTTC.

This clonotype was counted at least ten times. The CDR3 region is CASSSRNIQYF. For the CDR3, the DNA is TGTGCCAGCAGTTCCCGGAACATTCAGTACTTC. The chain uses TRBV6-1 and TRBJ2-4; D is undetermined. The CDR3 has 11 amino acids. V lost 5 bases to trimming and J lost 7 bases, with 6 bases between them. Germline values: CDR1 MNHNS, CDR2 SASEGT.

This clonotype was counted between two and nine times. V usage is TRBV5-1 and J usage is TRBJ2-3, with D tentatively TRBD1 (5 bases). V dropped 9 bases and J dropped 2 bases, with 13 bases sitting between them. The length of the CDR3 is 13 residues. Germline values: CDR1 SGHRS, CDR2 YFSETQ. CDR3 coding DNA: TGCGCCACCAAGACAGTAACCACAGATACGCAGTATTTT. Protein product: CATKTVTTDTQYF.